A selection of T cell receptor beta chains follows, all from one sample in a study of Graves' ophthalmopathy and Graves' hyperthyroidism. TCRdb analysed the multiplex PCR reads with MiXCR anew, one entry per CDR3 protein. The sample contains about 660,000 distinct CDR3 sequences, about 38% of which appear only once. Sequenced input: peripheral blood. The source is an adult man with Graves' ophthalmopathy. CDR3s include the opening cysteine and the closing phenylalanine or tryptophan. The D gene is left open where the match is weak. Rows give clone size only sometimes, using once, few, many, or a class for an expanded clone.

j_call	d_call	clone_size	v_call	cdr3_aa	cdr3_nt
TRBJ1-2	.	.	TRBV27	CASSSQDDNRYGYTF	TGTGCCAGCAGTTCCCAAGACGACAATCGCTATGGCTACACCTTC
TRBJ1-4	.	many	TRBV7-3	CASSLQGRNEKLFF	TGTGCCAGCAGCTTACAGGGACGGAATGAAAAACTGTTTTTT
TRBJ2-7	TRBD1	.	TRBV4-1	CASSQEDRASYEQYF	TGCGCCAGCAGCCAAGAGGACAGGGCTTCCTACGAGCAGTACTTC
TRBJ1-2	.	many	TRBV6-5	CASSRTMVAYTF	TGTGCCAGCAGTCGAACGATGGTAGCCTACACCTTC
TRBJ2-2	.	many	TRBV9	CASTGNTGELFF	TGTGCCAGCACAGGGAACACCGGGGAGCTGTTTTTT
TRBJ2-7	TRBD1	.	TRBV29-1	CSVVGQGTIYEQYF	TGCAGCGTGGTTGGACAGGGGACTATATACGAGCAGTACTTC
TRBJ1-5	.	.	TRBV4-3	CASSHASNQPQHF	TGCGCCAGCAGCCACGCCAGCAATCAGCCCCAGCATTTT
TRBJ2-7	.	many	TRBV7-8	CASSLGIGKGYEQYF	TGTGCCAGCAGCTTAGGAATCGGGAAGGGCTACGAGCAGTACTTC
TRBJ1-1	.	many	TRBV7-9	CASSFGTNTEAFF	TGTGCCAGCAGCTTTGGCACGAACACTGAAGCTTTCTTT
TRBJ2-3	.	.	TRBV29-1	CSVEGSYSTDTQYF	TGCAGCGTTGAGGGTAGCTATAGCACAGATACGCAGTATTTT
TRBJ1-5	.	many	TRBV19	CASRRTGAGDQPQHF	TGTGCCAGTAGACGAACAGGTGCTGGGGATCAGCCCCAGCATTTT
TRBJ2-7	TRBD2	few	TRBV12-3/TRBV12-4	CASSDGLAGSYEQYF	TGTGCCAGCAGTGACGGACTAGCGGGATCCTACGAGCAGTACTTC
TRBJ2-7	.	many	TRBV19	CASSIAALGEQYF	TGTGCCAGTAGTATAGCGGCGCTGGGGGAGCAGTACTTC
TRBJ2-1	TRBD2	.	TRBV25-1	CASSELSGGREYNEQFF	TGTGCCAGCAGTGAATTGAGTGGCGGGAGGGAGTACAATGAGCAGTTCTTC
TRBJ1-2	.	.	TRBV29-1	CSVEEWGKGYGYTF	TGCAGCGTTGAAGAATGGGGTAAGGGATATGGCTACACCTTC
TRBJ1-2	.	many	TRBV6-5	CASSYEGFYGYTF	TGTGCCAGCAGTTACGAGGGGTTCTATGGCTACACCTTC
TRBJ2-7	.	.	TRBV29-1	CSSDRPNEQYF	TGCAGCTCGGACAGACCCAACGAGCAGTACTTC
TRBJ2-1	TRBD2	.	TRBV25-1	CASSVGSLAGSYNEQFF	TGTGCCAGCAGTGTCGGGAGTCTAGCGGGAAGCTACAATGAGCAGTTCTTC
TRBJ1-5	TRBD1	many	TRBV2	CASTPTDRTRQPQHF	TGTGCCAGCACCCCGACGGACAGGACGAGGCAGCCCCAGCATTTT
TRBJ1-2	.	many	TRBV10-3	CAISESGRSYGYTF	TGTGCCATCAGTGAGTCGGGGCGGTCCTATGGCTACACCTTC
TRBJ1-1	TRBD1	many	TRBV2	CASSEAEGATPNTEAFF	TGTGCCAGCAGTGAAGCGGAGGGGGCTACCCCGAACACTGAAGCTTTCTTT
TRBJ2-5	TRBD1	once	TRBV10-3	CAISDVGGMETQYF	TGTGCCATCAGTGATGTAGGGGGCATGGAGACCCAGTACTTC
TRBJ1-3	TRBD1	many	TRBV20-1	CSATRGGGLSGNTIYF	TGCAGTGCTACTAGGGGAGGGGGCCTCTCTGGAAACACCATATATTTT
TRBJ1-4	.	few	TRBV6-5	CASSLTAPRPEKLFF	TGTGCCAGCAGTTTGACGGCTCCACGGCCCGAAAAACTGTTTTTT
TRBJ1-6	TRBD1	many	TRBV12-3/TRBV12-4	CASSITGGNSPLHF	TGTGCCAGCAGTATAACAGGGGGCAATTCACCCCTCCACTTT
TRBJ1-1	.	.	TRBV10-3	CANPRAPLMNTEAFF	TGTGCCAACCCCAGGGCCCCACTGATGAACACTGAAGCTTTCTTT
TRBJ1-2	TRBD1	.	TRBV4-1	CASSQVQGGNYGYTF	TGCGCCAGCAGCCAAGTCCAGGGGGGTAACTATGGCTACACCTTC
TRBJ1-1	TRBD1	.	TRBV12-3/TRBV12-4	CASSITGVYTEAFF	TGTGCCAGCAGTATTACAGGGGTCTACACTGAAGCTTTCTTT
TRBJ2-5	.	.	TRBV29-1	CSQDRETQYF	TGCAGCCAAGACAGGGAGACCCAGTACTTC
TRBJ2-5	.	few	TRBV27	CASSTQGETQYF	TGTGCCAGCAGTACCCAAGGGGAAACCCAGTACTTC
TRBJ2-7	TRBD2	.	TRBV24-1	CATRLAGIPYEQYF	TGTGCCACCCGACTAGCGGGGATTCCCTACGAGCAGTACTTC
TRBJ1-2	.	many	TRBV19	CASTYPEGYGYTF	TGTGCCAGTACCTATCCCGAGGGGTATGGCTACACCTTC
TRBJ1-1	.	few	TRBV30	CAWSVQRSTEAFF	TGTGCCTGGAGTGTACAGCGATCCACTGAAGCTTTCTTT
TRBJ1-1	TRBD1	.	TRBV2	CASSSWTEGQGTEAFF	TGTGCCAGCAGTTCCTGGACGGAGGGACAGGGTACTGAAGCTTTCTTT
TRBJ2-6	.	many	TRBV7-9	CASSFAGAGANVLTF	TGTGCCAGCAGCTTTGCCGGGGCTGGGGCCAACGTCCTGACTTTC
TRBJ2-5	.	.	TRBV12-3/TRBV12-4	CASSLSTQYF	TGTGCCAGCAGTTTGAGTACCCAGTACTTC
TRBJ2-7	.	.	TRBV15	CATSPWGSYEQYF	TGTGCCACCAGCCCCTGGGGGAGCTACGAGCAGTACTTC
TRBJ2-7	.	.	TRBV18	CASSPQSKTYEQYF	TGTGCCAGCTCACCACAGAGCAAGACCTACGAGCAGTACTTC
TRBJ2-5	TRBD2	.	TRBV7-9	CASSLLGGGARETQYF	TGTGCCAGCAGCTTACTAGGCGGGGGGGCCCGGGAGACCCAGTACTTC
TRBJ1-6	TRBD1	.	TRBV2	CASSTSRGGLDNSPLHF	TGTGCCAGCAGCACAAGCAGGGGGGGCTTAGATAATTCACCCCTCCACTTT
TRBJ1-5	.	.	TRBV20-1	CSAQLDRAAGYSNQPQHF	TGCAGTGCGCAGTTAGACCGGGCGGCCGGGTATAGCAATCAGCCCCAGCATTTT
TRBJ1-6	TRBD1	.	TRBV5-1	CASSFSTGGERSPLHF	TGCGCCAGCAGCTTTTCAACAGGGGGCGAGCGTTCACCCCTCCACTTT
TRBJ1-5	TRBD1	few	TRBV7-2	CASSLWDRAVEQPQHF	TGTGCCAGCAGCCTATGGGACAGGGCCGTTGAACAGCCCCAGCATTTT
TRBJ1-1	.	many	TRBV2	CASRGRMNTEAFF	TGTGCCAGCAGAGGACGGATGAACACTGAAGCTTTCTTT
TRBJ2-7	TRBD2	.	TRBV6-5	CASSYLGLAGEVHEQYF	TGTGCCAGCAGTTACTTAGGTTTGGCGGGAGAGGTCCACGAGCAGTACTTC
TRBJ1-1	.	many	TRBV29-1	CSVVRQGGHTEAFF	TGCAGCGTTGTGCGTCAGGGCGGCCACACTGAAGCTTTCTTT
TRBJ1-2	TRBD1	few	TRBV20-1	CSAKGTAANYGYTF	TGCAGTGCTAAAGGGACAGCAGCTAACTATGGCTACACCTTC